The 4 T cell receptor beta chains below come from one sample, sequenced in a study of blood T cell repertoires in COVID-19. Libraries were prepared by immunoSEQ multiplex PCR; TCRdb keeps only in-frame clonotypes and omits some of them. This repertoire shows about 160,000 clones, about four fifths found once; its top ten account for around 8.1%. The sequencing input was peripheral blood. The source of these receptors is a woman aged 55-70 years with COVID-19, enrolled during active disease.

V is TRBV11-2 and J is TRBJ1-1, with 9 bases matching TRBD1. The germline gives CDR1 SGHAT, CDR2 FQNNGV. J gave up 11 bases and V 5 bases, and 6 bases lay outside the gene matches. This CDR3 contains 12 residues. The CDR3 nucleotides read TGTGCCAGCAGCCGGACAGGGGAGATGGCTTTCTTT. Translated: CASSRTGEMAFF.

The CDR3 DNA follows: TGTGCCAGCAGCCTCACTAGCGGTATAGAGACCCAGTACTTC. Translating it yields CASSLTSGIETQYF. The chain uses TRBV7-2 and TRBJ2-5; 8 nucleotides agree with TRBD2. Germline V gene lookup returns CDR1 SGHTA and CDR2 FQGNSA. This CDR3 comprises 14 residues. The junction had 6 bases not matched to a gene; V was cut back by 5 bases and J by 4 bases.

This rearrangement joins TRBV11-3 to TRBJ2-3, with TRBD2 matching 10 bases. Trimming cost V 4 bases and J 3 bases; bases outside gene matches: 4. The germline gives CDR1 SGHNT, CDR2 YENEEA. This CDR3 is 15 amino acids long. CDR3 in DNA: TGTGCCAGCAGCTCGACGACTAGCGGGACAGATACGCAGTATTTT. It translates to CASSSTTSGTDTQYF.

The genes are TRBV29-1 and TRBJ2-5; tentatively, D is TRBD2 (5 bases). V dropped 4 bases and J dropped 5 bases, with 17 bases sitting between them. CDR3 length: 14 residues. The germline gives CDR1 SQVTM, CDR2 ANQGSEA. This chain's CDR3 is CSVAGGTGWETQYF. The DNA for the CDR3 is TGCAGCGTTGCAGGAGGTACGGGGTGGGAGACCCAGTACTTC. The full variable domain, completed using reference TRBV29-1 and TRBJ2-5, is SAVISQKPSRDICQRGTSLTIQCQVDSQVTMMFWYRQQPGQSLTLIATANQGSEATYESGFVIDKFPISRPNLTFSTLTVSNMSPEDSSIYLCSVAGGTGWETQYFGPGTRLLVL.